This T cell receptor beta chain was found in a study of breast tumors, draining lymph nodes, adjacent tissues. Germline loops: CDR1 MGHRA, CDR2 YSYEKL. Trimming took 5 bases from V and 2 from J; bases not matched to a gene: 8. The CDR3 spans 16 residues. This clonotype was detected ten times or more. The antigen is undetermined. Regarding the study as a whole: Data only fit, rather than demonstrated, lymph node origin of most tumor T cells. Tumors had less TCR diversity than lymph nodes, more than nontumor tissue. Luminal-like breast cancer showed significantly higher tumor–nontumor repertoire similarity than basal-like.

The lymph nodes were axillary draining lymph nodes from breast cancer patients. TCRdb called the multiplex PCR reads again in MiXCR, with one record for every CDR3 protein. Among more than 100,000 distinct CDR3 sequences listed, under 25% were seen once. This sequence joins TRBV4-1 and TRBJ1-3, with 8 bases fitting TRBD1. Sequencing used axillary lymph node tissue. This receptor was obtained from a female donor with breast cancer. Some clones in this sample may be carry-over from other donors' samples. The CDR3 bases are TGCGCCAGCAGCGCTTCGGACAGGGTGACTGGAAACACCATATATTTT. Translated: CASSASDRVTGNTIYF.